This T cell receptor (beta chain) was sequenced during a study of Ad26.COV2.S vaccination and SARS-CoV-2 variants. Using immunoSEQ multiplex PCR, the repertoire was profiled, and TCRdb retains in-frame clones only, with some absent. The data show a few hundred thousand clones, with roughly nine tenths seen just once and about 2.7% held by the top ten. Treatment defined: 19 received Ad26.COV2.S at low or high dose, single or two shots; roughly five received placebo; per-sample allocation not given. The samples date from day 63 after the first vaccine or placebo injection. With V trimmed by 4 bases and J by 4 bases, 2 bases remained unmatched. Germline CDR1 SEHNR, CDR2 FQNEAQ (reference sequence). The CDR3 is 15 amino acids.

The genes are TRBV7-9 and TRBJ2-1, with TRBD2 identical over 12 bases. Sequenced here: peripheral blood, sampled in a trial of Ad26.COV2.S vaccine versus placebo. The clonotype comes from a person aged 18-60 years who received the Ad26.COV2.S COVID-19 vaccine or a placebo. The CDR3 loop is CASSWTSGIYNEQFF. The CDR3 region has the DNA TGTGCCAGCAGCTGGACTAGCGGGATTTACAATGAGCAGTTCTTC.